This is a list of T cell receptor beta chains from one sample in a study of blood T cell repertoires in COVID-19. This table comes from immunoSEQ multiplex PCR, and its TCRdb copy is limited to in-frame clones, with some not included. The sample shows about 150,000 clones, around 80% of them seen only once. Sequencing was carried out using peripheral blood. The receptors stem from a man in his sixties with acute or convalescent COVID-19. The CDR3 runs from the conserved cysteine through the conserved F or W. D genes are given only for firm matches. Only some rows state a clone size, as once, few, many or a class for expanded clones.

d_call j_call v_call clone_size cdr3_nt cdr3_aa
TRBD2 TRBJ2-7 TRBV6-8 . TGTGCCAGCAGCCCGGGGAGGGGGCAGTACTTC CASSPGRGQYF
. TRBJ2-3 TRBV28 few TGTGCCAGCAGCCCATTCGGTAAGGGGACAGATACGCAGTATTTT CASSPFGKGTDTQYF
TRBD2 TRBJ2-1 TRBV5-1 . TGCGCCAGCAGATCTAGCGGGAGGGGGTACAATGAGCAGTTCTTC CASRSSGRGYNEQFF
TRBD2 TRBJ2-3 TRBV15 few TGTGCCACCAGCAGAGATCGCGGGAGGGGGAATACGCAGTATTTT CATSRDRGRGNTQYF
. TRBJ1-5 TRBV6-5 . TGTGCCAGCGACAGGCAGCCCCAGCATTTT CASDRQPQHF
. TRBJ2-7 TRBV5-1 . TGCGCCAGCAGCTTGGACCCCAGCTCCTACGAGCAGTACTTC CASSLDPSSYEQYF
. TRBJ2-7 TRBV4-1 few TGCGCCAGCAGCCAAGGACAGGCTATCTCCTACGAGCAGTACTTC CASSQGQAISYEQYF
TRBD1 TRBJ2-7 TRBV5-1 . TGCGCCAGCAGCTTGGGCAGGGGGCCGGACGAGCAGTACTTC CASSLGRGPDEQYF
TRBD2 TRBJ2-5 TRBV7-6 . TGTGCCAGCAGCCCGACTAGCGGGGAACAAGAGACCCAGTACTTC CASSPTSGEQETQYF
TRBD2 TRBJ2-3 TRBV4-2 many TGTGCCAGCAGCCAAGGCCTCGGGACTAGCGGAGCGGGCGATACGCAGTATTTT CASSQGLGTSGAGDTQYF
TRBD2 TRBJ2-3 TRBV28 . TGTGCCAGCAGTTTCTTGGCGGGGGTAGCTGATACGCAGTATTTT CASSFLAGVADTQYF
TRBD2 TRBJ2-7 TRBV27 . TGTGCCAGCAGTTTAGCCAGCGGGAGCGGGTACGAGCAGTACTTC CASSLASGSGYEQYF
TRBD1 TRBJ2-2 TRBV9 . TGTGCCAGCAGCGTAGGGGACAGGGGGTTTCCCGGGGAGCTGTTTTTT CASSVGDRGFPGELFF
TRBD2 TRBJ2-1 TRBV3-1/TRBV3-2 . TGTGCCAGCAGCCAAGCAAGACTAGCGGGAGGGGAAGGTGAGCAGTTCTTC CASSQARLAGGEGEQFF
TRBD2 TRBJ2-5 TRBV10-2 . TGCGCCAGCATGCGGGAGGAAAGGGAGACCCAGTACTTC CASMREERETQYF
. TRBJ1-1 TRBV5-1 few TGCGCCAGCAGCTTGGGGCCGGGAAGTAAATCTGAAGCTTTCTTT CASSLGPGSKSEAFF
TRBD2 TRBJ2-3 TRBV5-1 . TGCGCCAGCAGCTTGGGGGCTAGCGGGCCAGGGGATACGCAGTATTTT CASSLGASGPGDTQYF
. TRBJ2-7 TRBV5-1 few TGCGCCAGCAGCTTCCTGACAGATACCTCCTACGAGCAGTACTTC CASSFLTDTSYEQYF
. TRBJ2-1 TRBV5-1 . TGCGCCAGCAGCTTGGTCTTTTTGCCCGGGAATTCCTACAATGAGCAGTTCTTC CASSLVFLPGNSYNEQFF
TRBD2 TRBJ2-1 TRBV6-5 . TGTGCCAGCAGTAACTTAGCGGGCTCCTACAATGAGCAGTTCTTC CASSNLAGSYNEQFF
. TRBJ1-2 TRBV27 . TGTGCCAGCAGTTTATACGGGGGGCTTATTGGTGGCTACACCTTC CASSLYGGLIGGYTF
. TRBJ1-5 TRBV28 many TGTGCCAGCAAAGTGGATACCCTGGAGGGGCAGCCCCAGCATTTT CASKVDTLEGQPQHF
TRBD2 TRBJ2-4 TRBV7-8 . TGTGCCAGCAGCGCGGGACTAGCGGGAACCTTGTGGGAAGCCAAAAACATTCAGTACTTC CASSAGLAGTLWEAKNIQYF
. TRBJ2-5 TRBV5-1 . TGCGCCAGCAGCGCAGACTTGGGGCTGCAGACCCAGTACTTC CASSADLGLQTQYF
. TRBJ2-5 TRBV6-5 . TGTGCCAGCAGTTACCGGCCAACAAAGGGGGAGACCCAGTACTTC CASSYRPTKGETQYF
TRBD2 TRBJ2-2 TRBV7-6 . TGTGCCAGCAGACGGACTAGCGGGGCCACCGGGGAGCTGTTTTTT CASRRTSGATGELFF
TRBD1 TRBJ1-5 TRBV7-8 . TGTGCCAGCAGCTTGACAGGGAATAGCAATCAGCCCCAGCATTTT CASSLTGNSNQPQHF
. TRBJ2-5 TRBV5-1 . TGCGCCAGCAGCTTGGGGGTTAGCGGCCAAGAGACCCAGTACTTC CASSLGVSGQETQYF
. TRBJ2-3 TRBV11-2 . TGTGCCAGCAGTAAGGACTTCACAGATACGCAGTATTTT CASSKDFTDTQYF
TRBD1 TRBJ1-2 TRBV19 . TGTGCCAGTGCCCGGGACAGGGCTCTTTATGGCTACACCTTC CASARDRALYGYTF
TRBD1 TRBJ1-1 TRBV18 . TGTGCCAGCTCACCTTTTGGACAGGCGGAAGGAATAATGAACACTGAAGCTTTCTTT CASSPFGQAEGIMNTEAFF
TRBD2 TRBJ2-3 TRBV5-1 . TGCGCCAGCTGGGGGACTAGTGCAGATACGCAGTATTTT CASWGTSADTQYF
. TRBJ2-7 TRBV30 . TGTGCCTGGAGTGCATCCTACGAGCAGTACTTC CAWSASYEQYF